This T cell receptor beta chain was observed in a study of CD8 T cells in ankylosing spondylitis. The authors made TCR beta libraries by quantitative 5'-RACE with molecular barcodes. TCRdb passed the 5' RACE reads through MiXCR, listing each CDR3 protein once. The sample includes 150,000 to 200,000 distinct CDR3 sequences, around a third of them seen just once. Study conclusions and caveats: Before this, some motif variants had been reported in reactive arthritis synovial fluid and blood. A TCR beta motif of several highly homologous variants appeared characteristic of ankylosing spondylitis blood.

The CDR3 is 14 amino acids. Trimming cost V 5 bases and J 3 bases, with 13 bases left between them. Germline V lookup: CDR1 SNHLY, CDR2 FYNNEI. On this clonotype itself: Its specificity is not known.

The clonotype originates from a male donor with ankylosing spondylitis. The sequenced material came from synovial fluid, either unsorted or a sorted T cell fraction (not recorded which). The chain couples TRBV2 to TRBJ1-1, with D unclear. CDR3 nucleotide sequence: TGTGCCAGCAGTAAGGGTCCCGGGGACACTGAAGCTTTCTTT. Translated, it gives CASSKGPGDTEAFF.